Sequencing of this TCR beta chain was carried out in a study of OX40 agonist ivuxolimab in advanced cancers. Looking at the study overall: Subjects had a mean age of roughly 60 years, with a range of about 23 to 79; almost 85% were male.

Profiling relied on immunoSEQ multiplex PCR, and the TCRdb table lists in-frame clones only, not all of them. This sample has about 79,000 clones, with approximately 86% found just once. A word on this clone: Its antigen is currently unknown.

Study observations and caveats: The study found among the lowest clonal expansion in partial responders at 0.1-3.0 mg/kg. Clones of CD4+ and CD8+ blood T cells grew by week 6 at doses of 0.1 to 3.0 mg/kg. There were, on average, more expanded clones in CD8+ T cells than in CD4+.

The TCR was taken from an adult with an advanced solid tumor such as melanoma, head and neck, liver or kidney cancer. The starting material was CD4+ or CD8+ T cells sorted from blood, obtained in a trial of the OX40 agonist ivuxolimab.

The CDR3: CASSTGVWGSSYNEQFF. The CDR3 DNA sequence: TGTGCCAGCAGCACCGGGGTCTGGGGGAGCTCCTACAATGAGCAGTTCTTC. V and J are TRBV11-2 and TRBJ2-1, with D perhaps TRBD1 or TRBD2 (5 bases each). Germline V gives CDR1 SGHAT, CDR2 FQNNGV. The CDR3 is 17 amino acids. The V end was cut by 5 bases, the J end by 0 bases, with 17 bases between.